The TCR beta chain described here comes from a study of shared clonotypes between healthy human individuals (dated by TCRdb to the early 2020s). Broadly, across the study: The cohort included three men and two women between 18 and 49 years of age. Leukapheresis yielded between about 0.85 and 9.5 billion PBMCs per donor. Per donor, three plates each were used for CD4 naive and CD4 memory, two for CD8 naive, and one for CD8 memory. Blood TCR repertoires of roughly five healthy adults were deeply sequenced to estimate repertoire size and the extent of clonotype sharing between individuals. To increase sequencing depth and limit assay-specific biases, different laboratories used diverse techniques to prepare libraries and sequence TCR repertoires. What the study reported, not specific to this receptor: Approximately 5% of naive CD4, 3.5% of naive CD8, about 2.5% of memory CD4, and roughly 0.4% of memory CD8 clonotypes were shared across four donors. Sampling was restricted to blood, and TCR repertoires in tissue are likely to differ from TCR repertoires in blood. Clonotypes shared by all four sorted-subset donors showed higher generation probabilities than non-shared clonotypes. Rarefaction of sorted-subset datasets indicated incomplete sequencing despite the large sequencing depth. Larger estimated clonotype richness was generally found for naive subsets than for memory subsets. Pairwise subsampling indicated that sequencing depth was expected to affect the degree of clonotype sharing among donors. The small number of donors limited the genetic and exposure-history diversity represented.

CD8 naive samples were obtained by positive selection for CCR7 among CD45RO-negative cells, yielding a CD45RA+CCR7+ population from which TemRA cells were excluded. The donors were healthy, HIV-negative adults with no recently reported acute infections or vaccinations. Only Caucasian adults living in Nashville, Tennessee, USA were represented among the donors. Blood was collected by leukapheresis, and PBMCs were isolated by Ficoll-Histopaque density gradient centrifugation and then cryopreserved in liquid nitrogen vapor phase. Analytical flow cytometry was used to check the purity and quantity of each magnetically sorted T cell population. Each sorted fraction had its genomic DNA isolated and then quantified by UV absorbance on a Nanodrop 2000c. Using the deep immunoSEQ assay, TCR CDR3 regions were amplified from genomic DNA by multiplex PCR. Extracted genomic DNA from each cell subset was distributed evenly across all wells of several immunoSEQ 96-well plates, and each plate was treated as a replicate. For sorted subsets, approximately 200 ng of genomic DNA, equivalent to 25,000 to 35,000 T cell genomes, went into each replicate PCR. The purified libraries were quantified using a Qubit 3.0 fluorometer, sized with a Bioanalyzer 2100, and then quantified again using the KAPA Library Quantification kit. Every immunoSEQ 96-well plate was sequenced on a dedicated single-read 150-cycle Illumina NextSeq 550 flow cell. Concerning the study's data processing: Because the immunoSEQ output included only junctional sequences and no quality scores, the filtering could not be the same as the filtering used for full-length reads. To assign V/J genes and CDR3, sequences were annotated using PyIR, a Python wrapper for IgBLAST v1.9, with IMGT germline references. Reads were removed for weak V/J assignments (E-value above 1e-6), missing CDR3, stop codons, out-of-frame junctions, or ambiguous translated residues. V3J clonotypes were defined as sequences sharing an identical inferred V gene, J gene, and CDR3 amino acid sequence. The percentage overlap between two repertoires was calculated by dividing the number of shared unique clonotypes by the size of the smaller repertoire. Repertoire richness was assessed with RTK rarefaction, the Chao1 estimator, and Recon v2.1 estimates of unobserved clonotypes. For all TCRbeta clonotypes obtained by the gDNA method from a few donors, generation probabilities were computed with OLGA. TCRdb mirrors the immuneACCESS table, restricted to in-frame sequences. Some clones are absent from its copies; in checked studies, under half trace to an unresolved V gene, and the reason for the others is unknown. V and J calls and clone size are copied from that table; D and trimming were computed from the DNA. In this sample the table shows 2 million to 2.5 million clones, about 92% of which occur a single time. The top ten clonotypes cover more than 1.5% of the sample.

Points on this clone: Its antigen is not yet known. Qualities for individual bases were not recorded, and no much larger clone is one base off.

The sequence was obtained from a man younger than 30 in good health. Some clones in this sample may be carry-over from other donors' samples. Material for sequencing was naive CD8+ T cells from PBMCs. The sample's cell subset or site label is to be understood as: CD45RA+CCR7+.

Read as DNA, the sequence is TGTGCCAGCAGCATCCGGACAGAAGGTGGCTCTGGAAACACCATATATTTT. Its protein reads: CASSIRTEGGSGNTIYF. The rearranged segments are TRBV9 and TRBJ1-3, with TRBD1 tentatively as D gene (6 bases match). V lost 4 bases and J lost 0 bases; the stretch between them is 17 bases long. Measured from the cysteine to the phenylalanine, the CDR3 is 17 residues long. Only CDR3 DNA remains: 51 bases, in frame from the first base. CDR1 and CDR2 are read off the germline V gene as SGDLS and YYNGEE.